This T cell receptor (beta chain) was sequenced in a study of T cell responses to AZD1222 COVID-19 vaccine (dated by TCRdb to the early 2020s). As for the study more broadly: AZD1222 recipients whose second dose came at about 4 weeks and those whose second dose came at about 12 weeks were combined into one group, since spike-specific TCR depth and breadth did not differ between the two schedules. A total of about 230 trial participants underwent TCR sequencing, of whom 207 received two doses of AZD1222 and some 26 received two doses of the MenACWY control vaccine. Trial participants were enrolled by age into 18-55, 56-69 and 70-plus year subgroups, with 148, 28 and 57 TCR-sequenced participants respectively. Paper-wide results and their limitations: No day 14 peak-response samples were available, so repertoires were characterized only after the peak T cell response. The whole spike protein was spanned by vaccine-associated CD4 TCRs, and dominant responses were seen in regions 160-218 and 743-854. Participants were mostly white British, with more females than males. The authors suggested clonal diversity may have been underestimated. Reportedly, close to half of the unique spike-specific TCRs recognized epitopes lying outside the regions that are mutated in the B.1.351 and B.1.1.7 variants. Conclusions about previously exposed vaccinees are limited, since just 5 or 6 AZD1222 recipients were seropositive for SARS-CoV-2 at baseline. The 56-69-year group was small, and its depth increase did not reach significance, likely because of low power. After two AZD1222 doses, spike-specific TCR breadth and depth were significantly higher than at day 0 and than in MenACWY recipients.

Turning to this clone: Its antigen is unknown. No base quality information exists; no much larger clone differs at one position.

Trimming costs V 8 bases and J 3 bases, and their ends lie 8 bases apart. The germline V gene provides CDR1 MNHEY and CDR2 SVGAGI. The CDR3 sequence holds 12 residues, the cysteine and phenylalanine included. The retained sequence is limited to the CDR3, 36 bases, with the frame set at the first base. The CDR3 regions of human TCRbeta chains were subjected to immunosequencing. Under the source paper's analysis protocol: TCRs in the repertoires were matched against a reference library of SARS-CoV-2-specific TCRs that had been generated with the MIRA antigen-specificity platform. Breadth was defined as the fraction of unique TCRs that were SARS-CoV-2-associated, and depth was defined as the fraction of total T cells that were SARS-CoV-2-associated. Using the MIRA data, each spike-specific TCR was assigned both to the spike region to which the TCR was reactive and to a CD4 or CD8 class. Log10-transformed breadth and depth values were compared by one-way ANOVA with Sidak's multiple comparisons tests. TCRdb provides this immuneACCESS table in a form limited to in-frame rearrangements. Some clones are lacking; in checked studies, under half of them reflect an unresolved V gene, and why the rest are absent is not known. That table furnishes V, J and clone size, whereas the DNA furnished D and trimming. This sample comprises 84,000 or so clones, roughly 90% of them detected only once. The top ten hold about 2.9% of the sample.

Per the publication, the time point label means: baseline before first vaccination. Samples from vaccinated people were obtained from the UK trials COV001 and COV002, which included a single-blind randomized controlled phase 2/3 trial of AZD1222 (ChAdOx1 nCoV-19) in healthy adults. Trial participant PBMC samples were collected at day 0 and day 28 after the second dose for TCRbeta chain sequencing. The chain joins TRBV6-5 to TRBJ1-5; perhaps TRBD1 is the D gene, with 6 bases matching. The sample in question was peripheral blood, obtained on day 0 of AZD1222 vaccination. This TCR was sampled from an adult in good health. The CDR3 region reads CASHRDNQPQHF. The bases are TGTGCCAGCCACAGGGACAATCAGCCCCAGCATTTT.